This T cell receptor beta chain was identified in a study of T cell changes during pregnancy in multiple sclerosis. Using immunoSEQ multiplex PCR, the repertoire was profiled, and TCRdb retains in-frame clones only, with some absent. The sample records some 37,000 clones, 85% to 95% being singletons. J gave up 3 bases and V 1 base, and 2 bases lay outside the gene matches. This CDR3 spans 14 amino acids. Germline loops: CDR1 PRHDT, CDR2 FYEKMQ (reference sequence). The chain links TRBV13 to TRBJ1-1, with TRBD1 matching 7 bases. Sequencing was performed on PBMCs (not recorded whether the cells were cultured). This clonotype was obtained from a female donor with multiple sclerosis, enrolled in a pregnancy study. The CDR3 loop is CASSLVTGDTEAFF. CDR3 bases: TGTGCCAGCAGCTTAGTCACAGGGGACACTGAAGCTTTCTTT.